One and the same sample provided the 32 T cell receptor beta chains below, sequenced in a study of T cell repertoires in cytomegalovirus infection. TCRdb called the reads again in MiXCR, with one record for every CDR3 protein. Of about 400,000 distinct CDR3 sequences listed, less than 20% were seen once; the top ten hold approximately 10%. Material for sequencing was PBMCs. Receptors originate from a human donor in good health (CMV status not recorded). Some clones in this sample may be carry-over from other donors' samples.

The table lists this clonotype with a few counts. V is TRBV28 and J is TRBJ1-2, with 8 positions matching TRBD1. The germline V gene has CDR1 MDHEN and CDR2 SYDVKM. This CDR3 has 13 residues. V lost 5 bases and J lost 8; bases outside the gene matches: 7. The CDR3 spells CASSATGGRGYTF. CDR3 sequence (DNA): TGTGCCAGCAGTGCAACAGGGGGGAGAGGCTACACCTTC.

This clonotype has ten or more counts. V and J are TRBV7-8 and TRBJ2-1; 7 bases are shared with TRBD2. There are 16 residues in the CDR3. The germline V gene encodes CDR1 SGHVS and CDR2 FQNEAQ. V trimming: 6 bases; J trimming: 1 base; junction bases outside the gene matches: 9. Here the CDR3 reads CASRLSRTRSYNEQFF. The CDR3 DNA reads TGTGCCAGCAGGCTCTCTCGGACTAGATCCTACAATGAGCAGTTCTTC. Full variable domain (remainder filled in from reference TRBV7-8 and TRBJ2-1): GAGVSQSPRYKVAKRGQDVALRCDPISGHVSLFWYQQALGQGPEFLTYFQNEAQLDKSGLPSDRFFAERPEGSVSTLKIQRTQQEDSAVYLCASRLSRTRSYNEQFFGPGTRLTVL.

In DNA, the CDR3 is TGTGCCAGCAGCTTAGATCGACGGGCTTGGTACACCGGGGAGCTGTTTTTT. Translating gives CASSLDRRAWYTGELFF. This chain uses TRBV11-2 with TRBJ2-2; D call uncertain. V lost 0 bases, J lost 3 bases, and 14 bases lay in between. There are 17 residues in the CDR3. Germline V CDR1 and CDR2: SGHAT, FQNNGV.

This clonotype was seen at least ten times. The chain uses TRBV19 and TRBJ1-6, with 7 bases that match TRBD1. CDR1 is LNHDA and CDR2 is SQIVND in the germline V gene (reference sequence). J gave up 0 bases and V 8 bases, and 7 bases lay outside the gene matches. The CDR3 extends over 16 amino acids. The CDR3 spells CASRGQDYSYNSPLHF. The CDR3 coding sequence is TGTGCCAGTCGCGGACAGGACTACTCCTATAATTCACCCCTCCACTTT.

At least ten counts were recorded for this clonotype. The gene calls are TRBV6-1 and TRBJ1-2; D gene ambiguous. V was pared by 7 bases and J by 0 bases, with 12 bases between. There are 14 residues in the CDR3. Germline values: CDR1 MNHNS, CDR2 SASEGT. The CDR3 loop reads CASNRVASNYGYTF. The CDR3 DNA reads TGTGCCAGCAATCGAGTAGCTTCTAACTATGGCTACACCTTC.

This clonotype appeared a few times. The V call is TRBV6-2 or TRBV6-3, the J call TRBJ1-3; D is uncertain. Per germline, CDR1 MNHEY and CDR2 SVGEGT. The CDR3 is 13 residues long. The ends were cut back, 6 bases at V and 1 base at J, with 7 bases in the middle. The CDR3 DNA is TGTGCCAGCAGCTTCGCATCTGGAAACACCATATATTTT. It translates to CASSFASGNTIYF.

In this sample, this clonotype turned up a few times. The V and J genes are TRBV20-1 and TRBJ2-5; tentative D call: TRBD1 (5 bases). V lost 0 bases and J 5 bases, leaving 13 bases between the germline ends. The CDR3 consists of 14 residues. Germline V lookup: CDR1 DFQATT, CDR2 SNEGSKA (reference sequence). The CDR3 sequence is CSAREGRVYETQYF. The CDR3 region has the DNA TGCAGTGCTAGAGAGGGCAGGGTTTATGAGACCCAGTACTTC.

This clonotype appeared a few times. This chain links TRBV28 with TRBJ2-1, with 7 bases identical to TRBD1. V dropped 2 bases and J dropped 0; count of bases not matched to a gene: 1. Germline V gene lookup returns CDR1 MDHEN and CDR2 SYDVKM. This CDR3 is 15 amino acids long. The chain's CDR3 is CASSLGQDSYNEQFF. The CDR3, as DNA: TGTGCCAGCAGTTTAGGACAGGACTCCTACAATGAGCAGTTCTTC.

Comments on this clonotype: The junction and the germline gene differ at one end; a read error may be behind it. CDR3: CSSRISGGETQYF. CDR3 sequence (DNA): TGCAGTTCTAGGATCAGCGGTGGGGAGACCCAGTACTTC. The V gene is TRBV20-1, the J gene TRBJ2-5; perhaps TRBD2 as D (5 bases). This CDR3 region has 13 residues. Looked up from germline, CDR1 is DFQATT and CDR2 is SNEGSKA (reference sequence).

J is TRBJ1-1 and V is TRBV27, with TRBD1 identical over 10 bases. The CDR3 contains 15 residues. After removal of 7 bases from V and 1 base from J, the junction contained 6 bases not matched to a gene. Germline assignment: CDR1 MNHEY and CDR2 SMNVEV (reference sequence). CDR3 in amino acids: CASKLRTGGNTEAFF. CDR3 coding DNA: TGTGCCAGCAAACTTAGGACAGGGGGGAACACTGAAGCTTTCTTT.

CDR3 sequence reads: CASRQDRGAGNTIYF. The CDR3 DNA sequence: TGTGCCAGCAGGCAGGACAGGGGAGCTGGAAACACCATATATTTT. This chain uses TRBV28 with TRBJ1-3; TRBD1 matches at 9 bases. CDR3 size: 15 residues. Germline assignment: CDR1 MDHEN and CDR2 SYDVKM. V lost 6 bases and J lost 2; bases outside the gene matches: 5.

The J gene is TRBJ1-2, the V gene TRBV2; D gene unclear. V shed 0 bases and J shed 7 bases, with 6 bases lying between them. Germline-derived CDR1 and CDR2 are SNHLY and FYNNEI. CDR3 length: 12 residues. CDR3 sequence reads: CASSEALVGYTF. The CDR3 coding sequence is TGTGCCAGCAGTGAAGCGCTTGTTGGCTACACCTTC.

In this sample, this clonotype turned up many times. The chain carries TRBV28 and TRBJ2-3; D gene ambiguous. CDR1 is MDHEN, CDR2 SYDVKM, per germline. The CDR3 sequence is 15 residues long. Deletions cut 2 bases from V and 2 bases from J, with 11 bases between. The CDR3 reads CASSLIVGNTDTQYF. CDR3 DNA: TGTGCCAGCAGTTTAATTGTGGGCAACACAGATACGCAGTATTTT.

The J gene is TRBJ1-1, the V gene TRBV10-3, with D possibly matching TRBD1 (6 bases). CDR3 length: 13 residues. Germline CDR1 is ENHRY and CDR2 is SYGVKD. The V end was cut by 11 bases, the J end by 0 bases, with 13 bases between. CDR3 nucleotides: TGTGCCGCCGTCGGACAGCTGAACACTGAAGCTTTCTTT. Encoded protein: CAAVGQLNTEAFF.

The rearrangement uses TRBV7-6 and TRBJ2-1, with no clear D. V gave up 5 bases and J gave up 4 bases, with 15 bases separating them. There are 15 residues in the CDR3. Germline V gene lookup returns CDR1 SGHVS and CDR2 FNYEAQ. The CDR3 bases are TGTGCCAGCAGCCTTGGCCGCGCAGTGTACAATGAGCAGTTCTTC. Translation: CASSLGRAVYNEQFF.

In its sample, this clonotype was seen a few times. V gene TRBV2 combines with J gene TRBJ1-1; no firm D call. The germline V gene encodes CDR1 SNHLY and CDR2 FYNNEI. This CDR3 is 13 amino acids long. Trimming removed 0 bases at V and 5 bases at J, with 7 bases between. CDR3 amino acids: CASSEAEGTEAFF. CDR3 coding DNA: TGTGCCAGCAGTGAAGCCGAGGGAACTGAAGCTTTCTTT.

The table lists this clonotype with a few counts. CDR3 DNA: TGTGCCAGCAGGGGAAAGGGGCCCCAGCATTTT. This encodes CASRGKGPQHF. The J gene is TRBJ1-5, the V gene TRBV7-2; D unclear. Per the germline V gene, CDR1 is SGHTA and CDR2 is FQGNSA. This CDR3 is 11 amino acids long. V gave up 6 bases and J gave up 9 bases, with 9 bases separating them.

J is TRBJ1-2 and V is TRBV20-1, with D possibly being TRBD1 (5 bases). V was clipped by 0 bases and J by 5 bases, with 16 bases between them. This CDR3 region has 15 residues. Germline values: CDR1 DFQATT, CDR2 SNEGSKA (reference sequence). The CDR3 sequence: CSARDSGGRRYGYTF. As DNA, the CDR3 is TGCAGTGCTAGAGATAGCGGGGGACGGAGGTATGGCTACACCTTC.

This clonotype appeared many times. This chain joins TRBV6-1 and TRBJ2-3; 13 bases map to TRBD2. Trimming cost V 9 bases and J 9 bases; bases outside gene matches: 6. This CDR3 region has 13 residues. Germline loops: CDR1 MNHNS, CDR2 SASEGT. The CDR3 loop reads CASGLAGANTQYF. Written as DNA, the CDR3 is TGTGCCAGTGGACTAGCGGGGGCCAACACGCAGTATTTT.

This sequence joins TRBV6-6 and TRBJ1-5, with D possibly TRBD1 on 6 matching bases. The length of the CDR3 is 14 residues. Trimming stripped 5 bases from V and 6 bases from J, with 14 bases between. Germline V lookup: CDR1 MNHNY, CDR2 SVGAGI (reference sequence). CDR3: CASSTIRGSQPQHF. The CDR3 DNA reads as TGTGCCAGCAGTACTATTAGGGGGTCTCAGCCCCAGCATTTT.

The genes are TRBV19 and TRBJ2-5, with D unresolved. This CDR3 has 16 residues. The ends were cut back, 3 bases at V and 5 bases at J, with 19 bases in the middle. Germline V CDR1 and CDR2: LNHDA, SQIVND (reference sequence). CDR3 bases: TGTGCCAGTAGTATCCGACTCCGACAAACCCAGGAGACCCAGTACTTC. It encodes CASSIRLRQTQETQYF.

Ten or more counts support this clonotype. The gene calls are TRBV6-1 and TRBJ1-2; no firm D call. CDR1 is MNHNS and CDR2 is SASEGT in the germline V gene. CDR3 length: 12 amino acids. V was pared by 5 bases and J by 10 bases, with 14 bases between. CDR3 in amino acids: CASSFVGGDYTF. DNA for the CDR3: TGTGCCAGCAGTTTCGTCGGAGGAGACTACACCTTC.

In this sample, this clonotype turned up many times. The chain uses TRBV18 and TRBJ2-3, with 11 bases fitting TRBD2. The germline V gene encodes CDR1 KGHSH and CDR2 LQKENI. This CDR3 is built from 18 residues. V lost 1 base to trimming and J lost 1 base; unmatched junction nucleotides: 7. The CDR3 DNA reads TGTGCCAGCTCACCACTTGGGTCACTAGCGGGGGGCACAGATACGCAGTATTTT. Translating gives CASSPLGSLAGGTDTQYF.

At least ten counts were recorded for this clonotype. The chain employs TRBV2 and TRBJ1-5, with 9 bases fitting TRBD1. Germline trimming cut 6 bases from V and 0 bases from J; bases unmatched to any gene: 6. The CDR3 loop spans 16 amino acids. CDR1 and CDR2 from the germline V gene are SNHLY and FYNNEI. CDR3 DNA: TGTGCCAGCAGCTTCAACAGGGGGCATAGCAATCAGCCCCAGCATTTT. Translating it yields CASSFNRGHSNQPQHF.

This clonotype was counted a few times. CDR3 region: CASSPAGGVVDEQFF. CDR3 in DNA: TGTGCCAGCAGCCCAGCGGGGGGAGTGGTTGATGAGCAGTTCTTC. This chain joins TRBV12-3 or TRBV12-4 and TRBJ2-1, with TRBD2 matching over 9 bases. V dropped 6 bases and J dropped 8; count of bases not matched to a gene: 11. This CDR3 comprises 15 residues.

A few counts support this clonotype. The CDR3 DNA reads TGTGCCAGCAGCCACCCGGAGGGCGACTATGGCTACACCTTC. Protein product: CASSHPEGDYGYTF. The rearrangement joins TRBV14 to TRBJ1-2, with D unresolved. This CDR3 region has 14 residues. Deletions cut 3 bases from V and 3 bases from J, with 11 bases between. Germline-derived CDR1 and CDR2 are SGHDN and FVKESK. Combining the CDR3 with reference TRBV14 and TRBJ1-2 gives the whole variable domain EAGVTQFPSHSVIEKGQTVTLRCDPISGHDNLYWYRRVMGKEIKFLLHFVKESKQDESGMPNNRFLAERTGGTYSTLKVQPAELEDSGVYFCASSHPEGDYGYTFGSGTRLTVV.

The CDR3 region is CASSLGSGVYEQYF. The CDR3 nucleotides read TGTGCCAGCAGCTTAGGAAGTGGGGTCTACGAGCAGTACTTC. The J gene is TRBJ2-7, the V gene TRBV7-3; D is undetermined. V lost 2 bases, J lost 3 bases, and 11 bases lay in between. Germline V lookup: CDR1 SGHTA, CDR2 FQGTGA. This CDR3 is built from 14 residues. Using reference TRBV7-3 and TRBJ2-7 for the parts outside the CDR3, the full variable domain is GAGVSQTPSNKVTEKGKYVELRCDPISGHTALYWYRQSLGQGPEFLIYFQGTGAADDSGLPNDRFFAVRPEGSVSTLKIQRTERGDSAVYLCASSLGSGVYEQYFGPGTRLTVT.

For the CDR3, the DNA is TGTGCCAGCAGCTTATCGCCCCTTGTTTACTCCTACAATGAGCAGTTCTTC. It yields the protein CASSLSPLVYSYNEQFF. This sequence joins TRBV7-2 and TRBJ2-1; D gene uncertain. Between the trimmed V and J ends, which lost 2 bases and 0 bases, there was a span of 14 bases. Germline CDR1 and CDR2: SGHTA and FQGNSA. CDR3 length: 17 amino acids.

This sequence joins TRBV2 and TRBJ1-1; 8 nucleotides match TRBD1. This CDR3 has 15 amino acids. Germline lookup yields CDR1 SNHLY and CDR2 FYNNEI. Losses at the gene ends were 6 bases for V and 2 bases for J; bases not matched to a gene: 8. CDR3 sequence: CASSRSTGVNTEAFF. DNA for the CDR3: TGTGCCAGCAGCCGCTCGACAGGGGTCAACACTGAAGCTTTCTTT.

This clonotype has at least ten counts. J is TRBJ1-5 and V is TRBV7-2; D may be TRBD1 (6 bases). The CDR3 is 15 amino acids. Germline V gene lookup returns CDR1 SGHTA and CDR2 FQGNSA. The V end lost 5 bases, the J end lost 5 bases, and 16 bases lay between the germline ends. CDR3 amino acids: CASSNKGGAHQPQHF. The DNA for the CDR3 is TGTGCCAGCAGCAATAAGGGGGGGGCTCATCAGCCCCAGCATTTT.

This clonotype appeared many times. The rearrangement joins TRBV6-1 to TRBJ2-3, with no clear D. Germline CDR1 is MNHNS and CDR2 is SASEGT. The CDR3 is made up of 15 amino acids. The V end lost 10 bases, the J end lost 1 base, and 18 bases lay between the germline ends. In nucleotides, the CDR3 is TGTGCCACCCAAAAGGGAACAGTGGGCACAGATACGCAGTATTTT. It is translated as CATQKGTVGTDTQYF.

This clonotype was found many times. This rearrangement joins TRBV12-3 or TRBV12-4 to TRBJ1-1, with D unclear. V lost 8 bases, J lost 0 bases, and 4 bases lay in between. There are 11 residues in the CDR3. CDR3 DNA: TGTGCCAGCGCGGTGAACACTGAAGCTTTCTTT. Translated, it gives CASAVNTEAFF.